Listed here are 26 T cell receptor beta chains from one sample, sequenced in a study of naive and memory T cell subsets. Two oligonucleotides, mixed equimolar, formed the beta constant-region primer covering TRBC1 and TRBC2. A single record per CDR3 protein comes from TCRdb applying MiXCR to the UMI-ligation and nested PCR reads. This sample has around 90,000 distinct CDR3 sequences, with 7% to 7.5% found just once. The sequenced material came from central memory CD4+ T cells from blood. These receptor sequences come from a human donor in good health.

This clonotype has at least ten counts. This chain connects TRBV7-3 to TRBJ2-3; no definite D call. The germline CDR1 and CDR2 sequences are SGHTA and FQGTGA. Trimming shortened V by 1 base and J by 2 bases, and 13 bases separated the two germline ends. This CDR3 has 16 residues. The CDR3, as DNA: TGTGCCAGCAGCTTAAACCCGACTTATTTCACAGATACGCAGTATTTT. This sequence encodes CASSLNPTYFTDTQYF.

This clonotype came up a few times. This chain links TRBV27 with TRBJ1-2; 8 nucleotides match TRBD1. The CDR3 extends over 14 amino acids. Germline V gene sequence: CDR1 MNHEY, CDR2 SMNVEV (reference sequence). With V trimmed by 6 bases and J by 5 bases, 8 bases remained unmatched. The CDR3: CASRSTGVFYGYTF. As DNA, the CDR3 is TGTGCCAGCAGATCGACAGGGGTATTTTATGGCTACACCTTC.

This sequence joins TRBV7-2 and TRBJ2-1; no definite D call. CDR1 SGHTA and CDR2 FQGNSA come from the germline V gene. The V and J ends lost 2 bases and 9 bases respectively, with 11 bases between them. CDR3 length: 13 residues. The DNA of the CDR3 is TGTGCCAGCAGCTTAAGCCTCCCGCCTGAGCAGTTCTTC. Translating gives CASSLSLPPEQFF. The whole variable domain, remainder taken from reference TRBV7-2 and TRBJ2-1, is GAGVSQSPSNKVTEKGKDVELRCDPISGHTALYWYRQSLGQGLEFLIYFQGNSAPDKSGLPSDRFSAERTGGSVSTLTIQRTQQEDSAVYLCASSLSLPPEQFFGPGTRLTVL.

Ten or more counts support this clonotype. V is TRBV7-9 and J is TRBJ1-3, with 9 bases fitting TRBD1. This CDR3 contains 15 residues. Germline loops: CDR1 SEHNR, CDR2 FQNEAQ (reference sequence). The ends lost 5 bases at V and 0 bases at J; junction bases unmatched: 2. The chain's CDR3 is CASSVGQGSGNTIYF. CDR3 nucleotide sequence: TGTGCCAGCAGCGTGGGACAGGGCTCTGGAAACACCATATATTTT.

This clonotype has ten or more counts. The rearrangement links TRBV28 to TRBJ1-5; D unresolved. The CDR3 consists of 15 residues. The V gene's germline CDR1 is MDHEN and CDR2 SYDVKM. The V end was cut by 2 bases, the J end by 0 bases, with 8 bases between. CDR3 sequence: CASSLRENSNQPQHF. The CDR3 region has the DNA TGTGCCAGCAGTTTAAGAGAGAATAGCAATCAGCCCCAGCATTTT.

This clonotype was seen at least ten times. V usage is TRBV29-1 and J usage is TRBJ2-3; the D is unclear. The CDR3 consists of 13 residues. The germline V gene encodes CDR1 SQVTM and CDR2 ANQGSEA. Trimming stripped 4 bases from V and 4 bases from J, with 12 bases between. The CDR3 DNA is TGCAGCGTTGTTGACGATGGATCAGATACGCAGTATTTT. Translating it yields CSVVDDGSDTQYF.

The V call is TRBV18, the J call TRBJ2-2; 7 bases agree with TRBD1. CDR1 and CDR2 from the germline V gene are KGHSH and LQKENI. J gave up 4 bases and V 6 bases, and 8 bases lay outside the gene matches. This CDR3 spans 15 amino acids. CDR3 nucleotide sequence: TGTGCCAGCTCCCCGTCGGGACAGAGCACCGGGGAGCTGTTTTTT. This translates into CASSPSGQSTGELFF.

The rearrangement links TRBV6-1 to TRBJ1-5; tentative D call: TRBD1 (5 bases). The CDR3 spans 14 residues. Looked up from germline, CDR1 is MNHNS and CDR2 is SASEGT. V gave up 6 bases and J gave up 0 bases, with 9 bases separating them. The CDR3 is CASRGTISNQPQHF. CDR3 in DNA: TGTGCCAGCAGGGGGACCATTAGCAATCAGCCCCAGCATTTT.

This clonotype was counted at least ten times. CDR3 coding DNA: TGCAGCGTCGAGACAGGGGAGGGTGGCTACACCTTC. This sequence encodes CSVETGEGGYTF. This sequence joins TRBV29-1 and TRBJ1-2; TRBD1 matches 8 bases. Germline V gene data show CDR1 as SQVTM and CDR2 as ANQGSEA. The CDR3 covers 12 residues. V gave up 6 bases and J gave up 7 bases; unmatched junction bases: 7.

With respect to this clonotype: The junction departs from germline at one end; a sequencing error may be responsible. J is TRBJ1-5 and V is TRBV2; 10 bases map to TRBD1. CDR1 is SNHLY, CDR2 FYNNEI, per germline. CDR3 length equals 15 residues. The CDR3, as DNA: TGTGCCAGCAGGGGGACAGGGGACAGCAAACAGCCCCAGCATTTT. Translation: CASRGTGDSKQPQHF.

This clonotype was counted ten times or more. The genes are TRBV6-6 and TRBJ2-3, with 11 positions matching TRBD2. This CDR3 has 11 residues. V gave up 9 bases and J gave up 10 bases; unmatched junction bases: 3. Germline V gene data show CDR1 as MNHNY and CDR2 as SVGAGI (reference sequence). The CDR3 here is CASGTSGPQYF. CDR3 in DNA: TGTGCCAGTGGGACTAGCGGCCCGCAGTATTTT.

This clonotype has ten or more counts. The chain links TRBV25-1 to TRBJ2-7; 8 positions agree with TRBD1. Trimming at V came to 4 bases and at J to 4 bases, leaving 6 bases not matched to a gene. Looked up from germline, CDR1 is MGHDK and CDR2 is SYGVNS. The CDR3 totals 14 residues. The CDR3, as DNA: TGTGCCAGCAGTGCCGGGACAGGCCCGTACGAGCAGTACTTC. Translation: CASSAGTGPYEQYF.

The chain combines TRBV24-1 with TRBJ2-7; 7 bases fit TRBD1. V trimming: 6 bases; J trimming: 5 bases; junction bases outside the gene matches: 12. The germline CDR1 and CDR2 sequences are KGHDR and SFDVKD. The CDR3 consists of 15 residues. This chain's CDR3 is CATSKPGHRGDEQYF. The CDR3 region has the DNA TGTGCCACCAGTAAGCCGGGGCACAGGGGCGACGAGCAGTACTTC.

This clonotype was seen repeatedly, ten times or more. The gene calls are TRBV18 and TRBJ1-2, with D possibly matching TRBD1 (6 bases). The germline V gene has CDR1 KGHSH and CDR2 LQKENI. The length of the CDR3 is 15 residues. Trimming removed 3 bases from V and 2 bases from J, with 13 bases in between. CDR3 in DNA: TGTGCCAGCTCACCTACGACAGGTTTCAACTATGGCTACACCTTC. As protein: CASSPTTGFNYGYTF.

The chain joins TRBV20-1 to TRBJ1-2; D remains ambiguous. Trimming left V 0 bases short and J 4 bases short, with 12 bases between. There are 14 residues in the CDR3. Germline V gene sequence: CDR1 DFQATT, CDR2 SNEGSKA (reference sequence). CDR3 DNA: TGCAGTGCTAGAGACCTCGGACTATTCTATGGCTACACCTTC. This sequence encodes CSARDLGLFYGYTF.

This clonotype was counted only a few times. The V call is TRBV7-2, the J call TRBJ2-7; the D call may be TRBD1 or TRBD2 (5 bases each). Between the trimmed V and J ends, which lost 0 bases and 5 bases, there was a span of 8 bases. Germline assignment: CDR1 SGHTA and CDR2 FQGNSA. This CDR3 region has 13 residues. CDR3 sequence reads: CASSLARDDEQYF. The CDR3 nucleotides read TGTGCCAGCAGCTTAGCTAGGGACGACGAGCAGTACTTC.

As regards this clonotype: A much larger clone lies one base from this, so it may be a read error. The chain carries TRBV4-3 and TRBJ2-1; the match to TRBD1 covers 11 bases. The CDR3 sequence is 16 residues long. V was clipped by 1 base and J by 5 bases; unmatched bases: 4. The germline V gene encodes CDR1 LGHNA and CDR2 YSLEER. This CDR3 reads CASSQGEDRGHNEQFF. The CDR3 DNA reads TGCGCCAGCAGCCAAGGCGAGGACAGGGGGCACAATGAGCAGTTCTTC.

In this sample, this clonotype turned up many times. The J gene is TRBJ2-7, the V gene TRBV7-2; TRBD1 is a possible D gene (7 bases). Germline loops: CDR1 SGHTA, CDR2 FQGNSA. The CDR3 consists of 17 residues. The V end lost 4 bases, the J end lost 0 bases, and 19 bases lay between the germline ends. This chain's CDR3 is CASSSWGAGQSSYEQYF. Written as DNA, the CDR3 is TGTGCCAGCAGCTCGTGGGGGGCGGGACAGAGCTCCTACGAGCAGTACTTC.

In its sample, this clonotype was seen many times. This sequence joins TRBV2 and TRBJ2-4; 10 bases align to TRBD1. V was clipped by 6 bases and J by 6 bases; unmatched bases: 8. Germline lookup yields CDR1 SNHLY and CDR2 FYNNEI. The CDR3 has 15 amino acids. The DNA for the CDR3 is TGTGCCAGCAGAGAAACCGGGACAGGGGCAAACATTCAGTACTTC. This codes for CASRETGTGANIQYF.

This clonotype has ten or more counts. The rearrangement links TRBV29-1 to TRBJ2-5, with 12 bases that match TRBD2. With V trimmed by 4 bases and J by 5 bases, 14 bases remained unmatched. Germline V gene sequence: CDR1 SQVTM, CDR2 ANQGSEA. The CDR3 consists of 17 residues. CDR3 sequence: CSVVGAMTSGSRETQYF. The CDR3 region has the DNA TGCAGCGTTGTGGGAGCGATGACTAGCGGGAGTAGGGAGACCCAGTACTTC.

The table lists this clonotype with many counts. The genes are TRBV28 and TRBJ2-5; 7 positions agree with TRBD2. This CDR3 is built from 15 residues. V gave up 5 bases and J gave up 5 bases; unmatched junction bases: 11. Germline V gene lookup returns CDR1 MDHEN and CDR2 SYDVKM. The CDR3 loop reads CASSPHAGVVETQYF. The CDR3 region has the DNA TGTGCCAGCAGTCCGCATGCGGGGGTTGTCGAGACCCAGTACTTC.

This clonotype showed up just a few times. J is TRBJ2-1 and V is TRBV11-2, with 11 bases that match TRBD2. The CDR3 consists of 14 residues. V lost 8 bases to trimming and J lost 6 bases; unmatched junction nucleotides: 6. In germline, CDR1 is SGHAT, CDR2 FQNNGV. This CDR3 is CASRGTSGSNEQFF. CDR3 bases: TGTGCCAGCCGCGGGACTAGCGGATCCAATGAGCAGTTCTTC.

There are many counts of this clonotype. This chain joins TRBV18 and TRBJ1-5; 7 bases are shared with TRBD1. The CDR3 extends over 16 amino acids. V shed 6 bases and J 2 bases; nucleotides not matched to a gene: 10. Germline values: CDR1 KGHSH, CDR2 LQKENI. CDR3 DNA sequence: TGTGCCAGCTCTCGCCAGGGGGGCTCTGGCAATCAGCCCCAGCATTTT. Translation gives CASSRQGGSGNQPQHF.

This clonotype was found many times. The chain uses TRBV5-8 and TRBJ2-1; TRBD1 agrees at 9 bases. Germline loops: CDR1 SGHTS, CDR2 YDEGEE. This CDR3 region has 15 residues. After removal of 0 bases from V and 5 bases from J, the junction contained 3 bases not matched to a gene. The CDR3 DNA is TGTGCCAGCAGCTTGGCCGGGACAGGGAACAATGAGCAGTTCTTC. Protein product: CASSLAGTGNNEQFF.

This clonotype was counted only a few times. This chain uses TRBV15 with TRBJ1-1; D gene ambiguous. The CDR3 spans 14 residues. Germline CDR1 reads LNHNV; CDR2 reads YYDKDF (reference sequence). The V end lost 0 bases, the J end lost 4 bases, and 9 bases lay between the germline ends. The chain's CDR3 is CATSRDSRSTEAFF. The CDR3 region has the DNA TGTGCCACCAGCAGAGATAGCAGGAGCACTGAAGCTTTCTTT. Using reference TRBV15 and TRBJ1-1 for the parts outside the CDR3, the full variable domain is DAMVIQNPRYQVTQFGKPVTLSCSQTLNHNVMYWYQQKSSQAPKLLFHYYDKDFNNEADTPDNFQSRRPNTSFCFLDIRSPGLGDTAMYLCATSRDSRSTEAFFGQGTRLTVV.

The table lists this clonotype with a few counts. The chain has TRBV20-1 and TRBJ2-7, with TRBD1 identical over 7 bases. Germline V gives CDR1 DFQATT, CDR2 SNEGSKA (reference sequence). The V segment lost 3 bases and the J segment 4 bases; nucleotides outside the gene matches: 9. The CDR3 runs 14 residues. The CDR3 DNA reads TGCAGTGCTAGGGAAGGGACAGCCCCTTACGAGCAGTACTTC. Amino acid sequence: CSAREGTAPYEQYF.